This entry lists 18 T cell receptor beta chains sequenced from one sample in a study of T-cell reconstitution after alpha-beta-depleted transplantation in children. Using unique molecular identifiers, the investigators prepared the TCRbeta library. TCRdb fed the PCR reads into MiXCR, producing one record per CDR3 protein. The repertoire holds around 680,000 distinct CDR3 sequences, roughly 15% seen once, with approximately 1.1% in the top ten. The source was PBMCs from the stem cell graft donor, collected from the stem cell graft. The receptor set was obtained from a human donor who donated a stem cell graft to a child with acute myeloid leukemia.

This clonotype was counted a few times. V is TRBV4-1 and J is TRBJ1-6; possibly TRBD1 for D (6 bases). Germline V gene lookup returns CDR1 MGHRA and CDR2 YSYEKL. CDR3 length: 15 residues. The V gene lost 2 bases and the J gene lost 10 bases, with 15 bases spanning the gap. CDR3 loop: CASSQWSGDSSPLHF. The CDR3 DNA is TGCGCCAGCAGCCAATGGTCAGGGGATTCCTCACCCCTCCACTTT.

This clonotype has ten or more counts. The chain is built from TRBV20-1 and TRBJ2-1; 7 nucleotides match TRBD1. Germline V CDR1 and CDR2: DFQATT, SNEGSKA (reference sequence). V was pared by 6 bases and J by 9 bases, with 8 bases of the junction left unmatched. This CDR3 is 12 amino acids long. CDR3 residues: CSANRGRGEQFF. CDR3 coding DNA: TGCAGTGCGAACAGGGGCCGCGGTGAGCAGTTCTTC.

V gene TRBV6-6 combines with J gene TRBJ2-7, with TRBD2 matching 8 bases. The V segment lost 5 bases and the J segment 4 bases; nucleotides outside the gene matches: 1. Germline CDR1 and CDR2: MNHNY and SVGAGI (reference sequence). The CDR3 has 12 amino acids. The DNA for the CDR3 is TGTGCCAGCAGTGGCGGGGGGTACGAGCAGTACGTC. Its translation: CASSGGGYEQYV.

V gene TRBV6-4 combines with J gene TRBJ2-7; 11 bases agree with TRBD2. The CDR3 sequence is 19 residues long. Trimming at V came to 0 bases and at J to 0 bases, leaving 10 bases not matched to a gene. The germline V gene has CDR1 MRHNA and CDR2 SNTAGT. The CDR3 sequence is CASSDSGLAGGPHSYEQYV. The CDR3 DNA sequence: TGTGCCAGCAGTGACTCCGGCCTAGCGGGGGGTCCACACTCCTACGAGCAGTACGTC.

This clonotype occurred many times. This chain joins TRBV29-1 and TRBJ2-5; D gene uncertain. CDR3 size: 12 residues. Germline CDR1 SQVTM, CDR2 ANQGSEA. V was trimmed by 7 bases and J by 1 base, leaving 10 bases between them. The chain's CDR3 is CSGGRAQETQYF. The CDR3 DNA is TGCAGCGGTGGACGAGCCCAAGAGACCCAGTACTTC.

This clonotype was found many times. The CDR3 protein is CASRKRGSGNTIYF. For the CDR3, the DNA is TGTGCCAGCAGGAAACGTGGCTCTGGAAACACCATATATTTT. V is TRBV27 and J is TRBJ1-3, with unresolved D. This CDR3 spans 14 amino acids. The germline V gene encodes CDR1 MNHEY and CDR2 SMNVEV (reference sequence). Trimming cost V 6 bases and J 0 bases, with 9 bases left between them.

The chain is built from TRBV12-3 or TRBV12-4 and TRBJ1-5; D not resolved. The CDR3 has 14 residues. Trimming removed 0 bases from V and 7 bases from J, with 10 bases in between. This CDR3 reads CASSLAGPGQPQHF. CDR3 coding DNA: TGTGCCAGCAGTTTAGCCGGACCGGGGCAGCCCCAGCATTTT.

The chain employs TRBV2 and TRBJ2-5, with D possibly matching TRBD1 (7 bases). Trimming pared 3 bases from V and 6 bases from J, leaving 20 bases between. The CDR3 runs 16 residues. From germline, CDR1 is SNHLY and CDR2 FYNNEI. CDR3 sequence (DNA): TGTGCCAGCAGTGAGATGCGGGACAGACTCAAGAAGACCCAGTACTTC. This encodes CASSEMRDRLKKTQYF.

In its sample, this clonotype was seen many times. V and J are TRBV15 and TRBJ2-3, with D unresolved. From germline, CDR1 is LNHNV and CDR2 YYDKDF (reference sequence). V was cut by 1 base and J by 6 bases, with 5 bases left in between. This CDR3 is 12 amino acids long. This CDR3 is CATSRGPDTQYF. The CDR3 bases are TGTGCCACCAGCAGAGGCCCCGATACGCAGTATTTT. Full variable domain (missing parts from reference TRBV15 and TRBJ2-3): DAMVIQNPRYQVTQFGKPVTLSCSQTLNHNVMYWYQQKSSQAPKLLFHYYDKDFNNEADTPDNFQSRRPNTSFCFLDIRSPGLGDTAMYLCATSRGPDTQYFGPGTRLTVL.

This clonotype was observed a single time. This rearrangement joins TRBV7-2 to TRBJ2-5, with TRBD2 identical over 9 bases. Per germline, CDR1 SGHTA and CDR2 FQGNSA. The trim removed 1 base at V and 13 bases at J, leaving 10 bases unmatched. This CDR3 has 14 residues. Here the CDR3 reads CASSLEGASGAPYF. The CDR3 nucleotides are TGTGCCAGCAGCTTAGAGGGGGCTAGCGGGGCCCCGTACTTC.

This clonotype was counted many times. The genes are TRBV6-1 and TRBJ1-1; D gene unclear. The length of the CDR3 is 12 residues. Trimming shortened V by 10 bases and J by 1 base, and 10 bases separated the two germline ends. The germline V gene has CDR1 MNHNS and CDR2 SASEGT. This chain's CDR3 is CATRTGNTEAFF. In DNA form, the CDR3 reads TGTGCCACAAGGACCGGGAACACTGAAGCTTTCTTT.

The sample holds many counts of this clonotype. V usage is TRBV7-2 and J usage is TRBJ1-5, with 8 bases fitting TRBD1. CDR1 is SGHTA, CDR2 FQGNSA, per germline. V shed 5 bases, J shed 0 bases, and the junction held 6 bases outside the gene matches. The CDR3 is made up of 16 amino acids. This CDR3 reads CASSPGTGHSNQPQHF. CDR3 in DNA: TGTGCCAGCAGCCCTGGGACAGGTCATAGCAATCAGCCCCAGCATTTT.

This chain uses TRBV9 with TRBJ1-1; maybe TRBD1 (6 bases). This CDR3 spans 14 amino acids. Germline CDR1 SGDLS, CDR2 YYNGEE. V was clipped by 5 bases and J by 6 bases, with 17 bases between them. The CDR3 protein is CASSAGGGTAEAFF. CDR3 sequence (DNA): TGTGCCAGCAGTGCCGGGGGGGGCACGGCTGAAGCTTTCTTT.

This clonotype was observed a few times. The chain uses TRBV7-9 and TRBJ1-4, with TRBD1 matching over 9 bases. Germline lookup yields CDR1 SEHNR and CDR2 FQNEAQ (reference sequence). J was trimmed by 8 bases and V by 5 bases; bases with no gene match: 9. This CDR3 has 15 amino acids. In DNA form, the CDR3 reads TGTGCCAGCAGCACGCGGACAGGGGTCGGCGAAAAACTGTTTTTT. It translates to CASSTRTGVGEKLFF.

This clonotype has at least ten counts. V and J are TRBV20-1 and TRBJ1-5, with no clear D. This CDR3 spans 14 amino acids. Trimming removed 3 bases at V and 0 bases at J, with 9 bases between. The germline gives CDR1 DFQATT, CDR2 SNEGSKA (reference sequence). CDR3 residues: CSASWENSNQPQHF. The CDR3 DNA sequence: TGCAGTGCTAGTTGGGAGAATAGCAATCAGCCCCAGCATTTT.

This clonotype appeared a few times. The genes are TRBV11-2 and TRBJ2-6; maybe TRBD2 (5 bases). Germline CDR1 reads SGHAT; CDR2 reads FQNNGV. The ends were cut back, 1 base at V and 0 bases at J, with 19 bases in the middle. The CDR3 has 20 residues. This CDR3 is CASSLVELRTSFSGANVLTF. As DNA, the CDR3 is TGTGCCAGCAGCTTAGTGGAACTCCGGACTTCCTTCTCTGGGGCCAACGTCCTGACTTTC.

The rearrangement joins TRBV15 to TRBJ2-3; TRBD2 matches 12 bases. Unmatched junction bases numbered 24, after V lost 0 bases and J lost 2 bases. The germline V gene has CDR1 LNHNV and CDR2 YYDKDF (reference sequence). The CDR3 length is 24 residues. CDR3 coding DNA: TGTGCCACCAGCAGAGACCAACAACCACCTCCCCGGACTAGCGGGGTTGGCTACACAGATACGCAGTATTTT. Translated, it gives CATSRDQQPPPRTSGVGYTDTQYF.

This clonotype was observed a few times. CDR3 nucleotide sequence: TGTGCCAGTAGGAATAACTATGGCTACACCTTC. Translation: CASRNNYGYTF. J is TRBJ1-2 and V is TRBV12-3 or TRBV12-4; D call uncertain. V lost 9 bases and J lost 1, with 6 bases in between. The CDR3 runs to 11 residues.